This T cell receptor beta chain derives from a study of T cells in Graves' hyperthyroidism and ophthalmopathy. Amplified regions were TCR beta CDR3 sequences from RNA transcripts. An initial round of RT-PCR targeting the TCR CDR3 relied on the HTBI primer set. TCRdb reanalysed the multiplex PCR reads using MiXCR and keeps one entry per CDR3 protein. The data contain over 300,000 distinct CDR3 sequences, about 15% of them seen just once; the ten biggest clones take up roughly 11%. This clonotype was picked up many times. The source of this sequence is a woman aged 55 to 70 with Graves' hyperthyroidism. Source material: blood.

CDR3 region: CASSLGDATDTQYF. CDR3 bases: TGTGCCAGCAGCTTGGGGGACGCCACAGATACGCAGTATTTT. This rearrangement joins TRBV5-5 to TRBJ2-3; the D call may be TRBD1 or TRBD2 (5 bases each). From germline, CDR1 is SGHKS and CDR2 YYEKEE (reference sequence). V was trimmed by 0 bases and J by 2 bases, leaving 7 bases between them. The CDR3 runs to 14 residues.